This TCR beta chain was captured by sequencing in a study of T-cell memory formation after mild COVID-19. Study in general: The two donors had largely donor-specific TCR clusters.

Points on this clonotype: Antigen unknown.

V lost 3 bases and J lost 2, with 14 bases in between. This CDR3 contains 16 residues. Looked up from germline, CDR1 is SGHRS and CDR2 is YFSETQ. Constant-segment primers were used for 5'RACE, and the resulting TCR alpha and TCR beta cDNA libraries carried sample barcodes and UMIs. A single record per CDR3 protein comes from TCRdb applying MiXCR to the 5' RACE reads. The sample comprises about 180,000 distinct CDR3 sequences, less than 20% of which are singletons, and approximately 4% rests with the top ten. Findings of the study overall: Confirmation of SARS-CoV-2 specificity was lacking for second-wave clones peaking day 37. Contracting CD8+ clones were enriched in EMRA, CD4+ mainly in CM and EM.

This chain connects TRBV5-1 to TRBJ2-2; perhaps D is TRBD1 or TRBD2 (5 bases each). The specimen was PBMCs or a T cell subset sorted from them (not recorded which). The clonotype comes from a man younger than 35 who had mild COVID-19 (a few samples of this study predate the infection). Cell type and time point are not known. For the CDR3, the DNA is TGCGCCAGCAGCTCTGAGAGGGGATCCAACACCGGGGAGCTGTTTTTT. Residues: CASSSERGSNTGELFF.